This T cell receptor (beta chain) was recorded in a study of blood T cell repertoires in COVID-19. Trimming shortened V by 2 bases and J by 2 bases, and 9 bases separated the two germline ends. The germline gives CDR1 SGHRS, CDR2 YFSETQ. The CDR3 extends over 14 amino acids. TCRdb's copy holds only in-frame clones and misses some; the assay was immunoSEQ multiplex PCR. The sample has fewer than 150,000 clones; 70% to 85% are singletons. The receptor was isolated from a human donor in a cohort sampled during active COVID-19. Sequencing was done on a sample of peripheral blood. This chain joins TRBV5-1 and TRBJ2-3; tentative D call: TRBD2 (5 bases). CDR3 in amino acids: CASSLSGDTDTQYF. In nucleotides, the CDR3 is TGCGCCAGCAGCTTATCCGGGGACACAGATACGCAGTATTTT.